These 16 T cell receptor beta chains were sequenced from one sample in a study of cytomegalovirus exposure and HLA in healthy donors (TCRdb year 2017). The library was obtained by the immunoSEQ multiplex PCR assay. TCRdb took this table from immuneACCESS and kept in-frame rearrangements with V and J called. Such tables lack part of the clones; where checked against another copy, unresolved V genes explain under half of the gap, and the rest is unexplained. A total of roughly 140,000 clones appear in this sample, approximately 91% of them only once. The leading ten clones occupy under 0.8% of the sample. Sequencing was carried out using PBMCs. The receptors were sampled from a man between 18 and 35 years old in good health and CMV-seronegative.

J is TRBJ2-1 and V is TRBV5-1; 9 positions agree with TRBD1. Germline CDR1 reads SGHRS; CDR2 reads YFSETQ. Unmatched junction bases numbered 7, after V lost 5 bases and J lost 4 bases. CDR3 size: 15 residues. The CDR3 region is CASRYDRGEYNEQFF. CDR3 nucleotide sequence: TGCGCCAGCAGATACGACAGGGGGGAATACAATGAGCAGTTCTTC.

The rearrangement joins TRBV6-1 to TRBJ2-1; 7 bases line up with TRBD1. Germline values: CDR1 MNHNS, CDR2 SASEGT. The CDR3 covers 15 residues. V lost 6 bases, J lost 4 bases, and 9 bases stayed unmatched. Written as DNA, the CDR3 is TGTGCCAGCAGATGGGGTGGGACAGCGTACAATGAGCAGTTCTTC. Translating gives CASRWGGTAYNEQFF.

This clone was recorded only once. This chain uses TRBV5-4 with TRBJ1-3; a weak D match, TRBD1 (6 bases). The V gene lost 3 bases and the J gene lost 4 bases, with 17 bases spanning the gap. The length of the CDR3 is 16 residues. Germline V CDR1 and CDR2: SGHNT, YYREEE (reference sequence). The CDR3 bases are TGTGCCAGCAGCTCGAAGGGGGAGCTTGCAGGAAACACCATATATTTT. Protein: CASSSKGELAGNTIYF.

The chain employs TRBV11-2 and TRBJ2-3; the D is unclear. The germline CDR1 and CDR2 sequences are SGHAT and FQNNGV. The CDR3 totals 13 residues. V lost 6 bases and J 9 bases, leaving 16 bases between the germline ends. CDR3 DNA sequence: TGTGCCAGCAGTCCTAGAATGGGTGGGACGCAGTATTTT. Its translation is CASSPRMGGTQYF. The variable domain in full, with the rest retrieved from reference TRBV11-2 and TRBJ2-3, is EAGVAQSPRYKIIEKRQSVAFWCNPISGHATLYWYQQILGQGPKLLIQFQNNGVVDDSQLPKDRFSAERLKGVDSTLKIQPAKLEDSAVYLCASSPRMGGTQYFGPGTRLTVL.

The CDR3 region has the DNA TGTGCCAGCAGTCAAACGCCAGGGGCCACTGAAGCTTTCTTT. This sequence encodes CASSQTPGATEAFF. This chain links TRBV6-1 with TRBJ1-1; a weak D match, TRBD1 (6 bases). Germline CDR1 and CDR2: MNHNS and SASEGT. The CDR3 is made up of 14 amino acids. V was cut by 5 bases and J by 4 bases, with 14 bases left in between.

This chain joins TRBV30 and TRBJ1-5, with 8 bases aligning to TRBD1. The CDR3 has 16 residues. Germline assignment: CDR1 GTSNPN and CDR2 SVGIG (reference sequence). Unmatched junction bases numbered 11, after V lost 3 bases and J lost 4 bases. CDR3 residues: CAWSLAGTGSNQPQHF. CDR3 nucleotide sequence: TGTGCCTGGAGCCTAGCGGGGACAGGCAGTAATCAGCCCCAGCATTTT.

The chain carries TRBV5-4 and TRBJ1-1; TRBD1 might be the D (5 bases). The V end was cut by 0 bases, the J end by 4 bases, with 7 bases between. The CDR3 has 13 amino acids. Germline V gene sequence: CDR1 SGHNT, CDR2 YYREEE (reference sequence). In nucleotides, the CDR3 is TGTGCCAGCAGCTTGGCAGGGTTCACTGAAGCTTTCTTT. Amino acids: CASSLAGFTEAFF.

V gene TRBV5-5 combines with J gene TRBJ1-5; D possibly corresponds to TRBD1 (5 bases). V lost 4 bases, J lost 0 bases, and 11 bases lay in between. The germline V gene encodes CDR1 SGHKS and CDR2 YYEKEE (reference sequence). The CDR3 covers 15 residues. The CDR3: CASSHDSYSNQPQHF. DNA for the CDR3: TGTGCCAGCAGCCACGACAGTTATAGCAATCAGCCCCAGCATTTT.

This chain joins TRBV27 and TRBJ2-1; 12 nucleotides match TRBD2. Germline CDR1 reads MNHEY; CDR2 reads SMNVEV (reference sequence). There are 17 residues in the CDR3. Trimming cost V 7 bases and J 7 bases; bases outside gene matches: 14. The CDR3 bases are TGTGCCAGCAAAGTTTTCCCTAGCGGGAGGGCCAGTAATGAGCAGTTCTTC. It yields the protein CASKVFPSGRASNEQFF.

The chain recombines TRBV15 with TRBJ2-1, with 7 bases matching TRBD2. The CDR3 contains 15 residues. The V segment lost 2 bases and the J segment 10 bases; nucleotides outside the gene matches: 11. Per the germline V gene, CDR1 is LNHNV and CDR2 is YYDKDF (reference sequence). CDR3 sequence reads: CATSRPGLGLFEQFF. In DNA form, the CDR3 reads TGTGCCACCAGCAGACCCGGACTAGGTTTATTCGAGCAGTTCTTC. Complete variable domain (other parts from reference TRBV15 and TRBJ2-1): DAMVIQNPRYQVTQFGKPVTLSCSQTLNHNVMYWYQQKSSQAPKLLFHYYDKDFNNEADTPDNFQSRRPNTSFCFLDIRSPGLGDTAMYLCATSRPGLGLFEQFFGPGTRLTVL.

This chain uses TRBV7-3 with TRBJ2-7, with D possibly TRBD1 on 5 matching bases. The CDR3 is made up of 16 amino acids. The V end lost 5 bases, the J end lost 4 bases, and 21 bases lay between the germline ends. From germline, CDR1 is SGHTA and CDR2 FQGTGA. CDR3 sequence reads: CASSPDGAARRYEQYF. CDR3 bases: TGTGCCAGCAGCCCTGATGGGGCAGCTCGACGATACGAGCAGTACTTC.

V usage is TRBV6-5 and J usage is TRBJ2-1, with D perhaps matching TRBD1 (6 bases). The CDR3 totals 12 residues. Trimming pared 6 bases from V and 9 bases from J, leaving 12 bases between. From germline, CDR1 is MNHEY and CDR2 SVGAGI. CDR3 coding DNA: TGTGCCAGCAGGCCGGGACACGGTGAGCAGTTCTTC. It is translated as CASRPGHGEQFF.

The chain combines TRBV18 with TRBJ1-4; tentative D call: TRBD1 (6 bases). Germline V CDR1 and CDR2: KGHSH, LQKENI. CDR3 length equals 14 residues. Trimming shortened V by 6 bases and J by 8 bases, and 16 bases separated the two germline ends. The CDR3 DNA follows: TGTGCCAGCTCCCCGCGTCAGGGGCAGGAAAAACTGTTTTTT. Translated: CASSPRQGQEKLFF.

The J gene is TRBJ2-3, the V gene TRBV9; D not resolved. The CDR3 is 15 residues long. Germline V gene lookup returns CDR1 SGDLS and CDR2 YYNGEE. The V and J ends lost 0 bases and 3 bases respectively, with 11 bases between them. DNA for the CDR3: TGTGCCAGCAGCGTAGACCAGGAATTGACAGATACGCAGTATTTT. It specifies CASSVDQELTDTQYF. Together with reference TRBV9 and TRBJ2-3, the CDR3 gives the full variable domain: DSGVTQTPKHLITATGQRVTLRCSPRSGDLSVYWYQQSLDQGLQFLIQYYNGEERAKGNILERFSAQQFPDLHSELNLSSLELGDSALYFCASSVDQELTDTQYFGPGTRLTVL.

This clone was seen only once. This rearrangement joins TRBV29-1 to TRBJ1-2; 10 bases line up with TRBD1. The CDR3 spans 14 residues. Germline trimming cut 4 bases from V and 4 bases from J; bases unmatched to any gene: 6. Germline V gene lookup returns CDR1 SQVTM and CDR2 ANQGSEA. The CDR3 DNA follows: TGCAGCGTTGGGCGGGACAGGGGCAGCTATGGCTACACCTTC. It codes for CSVGRDRGSYGYTF.

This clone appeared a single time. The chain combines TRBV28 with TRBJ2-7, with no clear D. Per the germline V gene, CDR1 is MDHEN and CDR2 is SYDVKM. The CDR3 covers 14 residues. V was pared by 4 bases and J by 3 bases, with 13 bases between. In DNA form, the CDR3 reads TGTGCCAGCAGTTCAGGCAGCCTAGACTACGAGCAGTACGTC. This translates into CASSSGSLDYEQYV.